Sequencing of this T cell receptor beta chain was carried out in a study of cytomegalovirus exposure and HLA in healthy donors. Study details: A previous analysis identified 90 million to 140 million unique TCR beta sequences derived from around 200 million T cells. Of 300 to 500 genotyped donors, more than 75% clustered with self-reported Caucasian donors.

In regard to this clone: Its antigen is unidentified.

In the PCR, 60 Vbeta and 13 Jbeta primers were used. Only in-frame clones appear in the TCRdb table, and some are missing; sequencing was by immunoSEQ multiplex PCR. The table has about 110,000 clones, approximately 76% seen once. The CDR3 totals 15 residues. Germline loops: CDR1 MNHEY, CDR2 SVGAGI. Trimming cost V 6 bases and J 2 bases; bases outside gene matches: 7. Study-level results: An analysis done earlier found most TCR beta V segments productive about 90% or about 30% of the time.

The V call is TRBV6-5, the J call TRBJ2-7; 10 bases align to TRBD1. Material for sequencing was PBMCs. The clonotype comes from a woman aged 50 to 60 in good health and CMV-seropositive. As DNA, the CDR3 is TGTGCCAGCAGGCTAGGGGGGACAGGGGCCTACGAGCAGTACTTC. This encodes CASRLGGTGAYEQYF.